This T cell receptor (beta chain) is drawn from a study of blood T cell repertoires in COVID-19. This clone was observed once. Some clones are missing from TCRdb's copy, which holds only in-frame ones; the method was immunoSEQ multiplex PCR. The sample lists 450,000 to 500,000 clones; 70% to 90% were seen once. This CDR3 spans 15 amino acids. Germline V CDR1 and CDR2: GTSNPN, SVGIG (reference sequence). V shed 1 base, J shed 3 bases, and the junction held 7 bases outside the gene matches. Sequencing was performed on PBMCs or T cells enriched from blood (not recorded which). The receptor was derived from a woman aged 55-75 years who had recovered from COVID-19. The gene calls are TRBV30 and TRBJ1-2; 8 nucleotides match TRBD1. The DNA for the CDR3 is TGTGCCTGGAGTGCAGGGGGCAGGGGATACTATGGCTACACCTTC. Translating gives CAWSAGGRGYYGYTF.